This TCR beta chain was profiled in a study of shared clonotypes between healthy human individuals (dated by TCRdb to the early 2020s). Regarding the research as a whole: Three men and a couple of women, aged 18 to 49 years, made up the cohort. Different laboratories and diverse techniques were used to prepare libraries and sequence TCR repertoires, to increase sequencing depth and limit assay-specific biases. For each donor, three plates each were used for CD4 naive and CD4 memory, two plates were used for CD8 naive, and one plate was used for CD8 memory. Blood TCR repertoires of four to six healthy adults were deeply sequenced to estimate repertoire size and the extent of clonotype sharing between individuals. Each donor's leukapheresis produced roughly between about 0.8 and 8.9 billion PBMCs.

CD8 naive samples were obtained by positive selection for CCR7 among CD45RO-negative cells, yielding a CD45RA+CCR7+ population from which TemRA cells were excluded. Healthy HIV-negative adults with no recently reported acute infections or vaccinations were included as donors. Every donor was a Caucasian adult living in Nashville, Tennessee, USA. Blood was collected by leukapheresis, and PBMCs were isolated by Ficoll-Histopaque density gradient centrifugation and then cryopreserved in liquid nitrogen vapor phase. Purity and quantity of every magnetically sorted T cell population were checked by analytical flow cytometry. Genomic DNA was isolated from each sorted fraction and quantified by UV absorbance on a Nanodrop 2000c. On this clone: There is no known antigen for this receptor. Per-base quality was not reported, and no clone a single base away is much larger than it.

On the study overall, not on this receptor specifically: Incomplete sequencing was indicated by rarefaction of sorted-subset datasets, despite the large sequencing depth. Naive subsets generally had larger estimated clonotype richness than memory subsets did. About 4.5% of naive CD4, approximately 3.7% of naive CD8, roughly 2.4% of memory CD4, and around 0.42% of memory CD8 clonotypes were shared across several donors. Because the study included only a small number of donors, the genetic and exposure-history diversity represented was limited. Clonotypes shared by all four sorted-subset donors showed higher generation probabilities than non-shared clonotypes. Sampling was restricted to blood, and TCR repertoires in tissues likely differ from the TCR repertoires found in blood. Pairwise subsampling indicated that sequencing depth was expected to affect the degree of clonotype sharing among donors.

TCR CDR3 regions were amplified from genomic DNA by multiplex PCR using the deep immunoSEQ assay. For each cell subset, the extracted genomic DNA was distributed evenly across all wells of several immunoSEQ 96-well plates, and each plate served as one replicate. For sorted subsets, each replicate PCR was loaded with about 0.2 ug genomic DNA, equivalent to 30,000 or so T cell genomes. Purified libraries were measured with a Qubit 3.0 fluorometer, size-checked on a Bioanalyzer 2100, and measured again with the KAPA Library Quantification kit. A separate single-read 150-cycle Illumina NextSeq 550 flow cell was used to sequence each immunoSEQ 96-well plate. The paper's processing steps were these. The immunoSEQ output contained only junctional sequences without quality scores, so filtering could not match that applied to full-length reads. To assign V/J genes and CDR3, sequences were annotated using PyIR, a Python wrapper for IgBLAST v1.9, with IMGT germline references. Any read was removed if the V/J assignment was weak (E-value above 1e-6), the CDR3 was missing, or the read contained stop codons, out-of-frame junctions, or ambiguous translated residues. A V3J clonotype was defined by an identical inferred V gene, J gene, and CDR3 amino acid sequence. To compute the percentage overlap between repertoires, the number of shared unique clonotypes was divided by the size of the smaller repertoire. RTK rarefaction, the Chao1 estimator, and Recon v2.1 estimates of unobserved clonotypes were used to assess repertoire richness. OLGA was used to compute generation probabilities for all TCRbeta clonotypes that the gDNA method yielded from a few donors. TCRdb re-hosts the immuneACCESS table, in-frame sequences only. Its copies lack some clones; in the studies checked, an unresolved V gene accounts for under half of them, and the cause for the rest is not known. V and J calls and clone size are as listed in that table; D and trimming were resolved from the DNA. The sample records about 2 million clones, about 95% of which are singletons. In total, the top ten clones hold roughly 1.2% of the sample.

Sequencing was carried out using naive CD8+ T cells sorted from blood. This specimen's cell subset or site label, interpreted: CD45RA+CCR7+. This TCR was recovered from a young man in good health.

The DNA sequence is given as TGTGCCAGTAGTATAGTAGGTCTAGCGGGAGATGAGCAGTTCTTC. Its translation reads: CASSIVGLAGDEQFF. The rearranged chain carries TRBV19 and TRBJ2-1; 10 central nucleotides agree with TRBD2. The CDR3 starts with the cysteine, ends with the phenylalanine, and has 15 residues. CDR3 DNA only is kept here, 45 bases in frame from base 1. Trimming removed 1 base from V and 8 bases from J; the gene matches leave 5 bases unexplained. As encoded in the germline V gene (reference sequence), CDR1 is LNHDA while CDR2 is SQIVND.